Below are 5 T cell receptor beta chains sequenced from a single sample in a study of T-cell memory formation after mild COVID-19. TCRdb processed the 5' RACE reads anew with MiXCR; each CDR3 protein has one entry. The sample holds hundreds of thousands of distinct CDR3 sequences, 15% to 20% seen once. Sequenced sample: PBMCs or a T cell subset sorted from them (not recorded which). Receptor source: a man between 18 and 29 years old who had mild COVID-19 (a few samples of this study predate the infection). Cell type and time point are not known.

The V and J genes are TRBV5-4 and TRBJ2-1; D is ambiguous. The CDR3 length is 15 residues. The ends were cut back, 3 bases at V and 10 bases at J, with 20 bases in the middle. Germline V gene data show CDR1 as SGHNT and CDR2 as YYREEE (reference sequence). The CDR3, as DNA: TGTGCCAGCAGCTCCCCTTCCGGGCCCACCGGCGAGCAGTTCTTC. This gives the protein CASSSPSGPTGEQFF.

This clonotype was counted ten times or more. This chain links TRBV6-6 with TRBJ2-3; the match to TRBD2 covers 8 bases. This CDR3 comprises 20 residues. Germline CDR1 reads MNHNY; CDR2 reads SVGAGI (reference sequence). With V trimmed by 0 bases and J by 2 bases, 16 bases remained unmatched. CDR3 DNA sequence: TGTGCCAGCAGTTACTCGAAGTATTACCCGGGACTAGGAGCCACAGATACGCAGTATTTT. Translation: CASSYSKYYPGLGATDTQYF.

This sequence joins TRBV28 and TRBJ1-2; possible D gene TRBD1, 5 bases. Germline-derived CDR1 and CDR2 are MDHEN and SYDVKM. V shed 2 bases and J shed 8 bases, with 12 bases lying between them. The CDR3 length is 13 residues. Written as DNA, the CDR3 is TGTGCCAGCAGTTTAGTAGGGGCAGGAGGCTACACCTTC. It codes for CASSLVGAGGYTF.

The genes are TRBV6-2 or TRBV6-3 and TRBJ1-5; D uncertain. CDR3 length: 11 residues. Germline assignment: CDR1 MNHEY and CDR2 SVGEGT. V lost 8 bases and J 3 bases, leaving 5 bases between the germline ends. The CDR3 bases are TGTGCCAGCGGGTTCAATCAGCCCCAGCATTTT. It codes for CASGFNQPQHF.

Ten or more counts support this clonotype. The rearrangement links TRBV20-1 to TRBJ2-3; D perhaps matches TRBD2 (5 bases). The CDR3 sequence is 14 residues long. Germline V CDR1 and CDR2: DFQATT, SNEGSKA (reference sequence). Deletions cut 4 bases from V and 2 bases from J, with 13 bases between. The CDR3 sequence: CSAITSGSTDTQYF. The CDR3 DNA is TGCAGTGCTATAACCAGCGGTTCCACAGATACGCAGTATTTT.